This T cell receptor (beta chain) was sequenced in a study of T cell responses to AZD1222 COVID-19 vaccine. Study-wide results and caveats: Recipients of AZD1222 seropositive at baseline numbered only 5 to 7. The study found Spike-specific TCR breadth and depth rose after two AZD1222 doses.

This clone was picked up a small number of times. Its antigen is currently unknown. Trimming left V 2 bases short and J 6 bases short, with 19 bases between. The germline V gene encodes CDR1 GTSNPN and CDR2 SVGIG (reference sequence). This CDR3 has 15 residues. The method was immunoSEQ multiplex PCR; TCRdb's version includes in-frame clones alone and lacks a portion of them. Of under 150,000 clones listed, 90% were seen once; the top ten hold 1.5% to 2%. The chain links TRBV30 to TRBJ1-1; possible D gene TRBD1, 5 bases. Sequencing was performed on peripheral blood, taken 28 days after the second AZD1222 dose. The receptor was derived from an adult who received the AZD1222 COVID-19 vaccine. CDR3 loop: CAWSSWGSSNAEAFF. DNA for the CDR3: TGTGCCTGGAGTAGTTGGGGCAGTTCCAACGCTGAAGCTTTCTTT.